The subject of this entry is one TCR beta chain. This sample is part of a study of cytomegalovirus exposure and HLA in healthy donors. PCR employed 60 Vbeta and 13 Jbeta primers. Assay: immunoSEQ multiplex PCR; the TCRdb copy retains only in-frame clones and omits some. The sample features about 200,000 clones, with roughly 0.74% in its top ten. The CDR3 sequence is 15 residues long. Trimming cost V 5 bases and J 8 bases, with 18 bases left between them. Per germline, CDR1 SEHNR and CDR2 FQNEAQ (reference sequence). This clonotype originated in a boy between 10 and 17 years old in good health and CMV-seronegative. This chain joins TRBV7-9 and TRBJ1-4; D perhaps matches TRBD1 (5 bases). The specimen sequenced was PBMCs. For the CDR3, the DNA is TGTGCCAGCAGCAGGGACCTCGGGGGGGAAGAAAAACTGTTTTTT. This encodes CASSRDLGGEEKLFF. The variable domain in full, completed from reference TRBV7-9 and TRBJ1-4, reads DTGVSQNPRHKITKRGQNVTFRCDPISEHNRLYWYRQTLGQGPEFLTYFQNEAQLEKSRLLSDRFSAERPKGSFSTLEIQRTEQGDSAMYLCASSRDLGGEEKLFFGSGTQLSVL.